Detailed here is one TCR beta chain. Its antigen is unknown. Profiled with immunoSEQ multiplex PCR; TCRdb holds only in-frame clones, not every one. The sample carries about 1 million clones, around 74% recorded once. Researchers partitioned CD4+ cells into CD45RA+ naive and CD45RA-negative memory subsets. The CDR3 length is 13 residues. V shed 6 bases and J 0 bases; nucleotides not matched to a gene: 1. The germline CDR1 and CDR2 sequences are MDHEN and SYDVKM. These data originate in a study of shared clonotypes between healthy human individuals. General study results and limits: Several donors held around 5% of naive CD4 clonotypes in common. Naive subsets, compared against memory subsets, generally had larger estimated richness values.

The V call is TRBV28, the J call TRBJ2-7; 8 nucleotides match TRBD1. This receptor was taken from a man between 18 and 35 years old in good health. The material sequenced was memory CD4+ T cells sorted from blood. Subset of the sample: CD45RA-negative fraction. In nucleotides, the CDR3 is TGTGCCAGCAGCCAGGGGGCCTCCTACGAGCAGTACTTC. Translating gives CASSQGASYEQYF. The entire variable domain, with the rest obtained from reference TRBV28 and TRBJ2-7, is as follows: DVKVTQSSRYLVKRTGEKVFLECVQDMDHENMFWYRQDPGLGLRLIYFSYDVKMKEKGDIPEGYSVSREKKERFSLILESASTNQTSMYLCASSQGASYEQYFGPGTRLTVT.